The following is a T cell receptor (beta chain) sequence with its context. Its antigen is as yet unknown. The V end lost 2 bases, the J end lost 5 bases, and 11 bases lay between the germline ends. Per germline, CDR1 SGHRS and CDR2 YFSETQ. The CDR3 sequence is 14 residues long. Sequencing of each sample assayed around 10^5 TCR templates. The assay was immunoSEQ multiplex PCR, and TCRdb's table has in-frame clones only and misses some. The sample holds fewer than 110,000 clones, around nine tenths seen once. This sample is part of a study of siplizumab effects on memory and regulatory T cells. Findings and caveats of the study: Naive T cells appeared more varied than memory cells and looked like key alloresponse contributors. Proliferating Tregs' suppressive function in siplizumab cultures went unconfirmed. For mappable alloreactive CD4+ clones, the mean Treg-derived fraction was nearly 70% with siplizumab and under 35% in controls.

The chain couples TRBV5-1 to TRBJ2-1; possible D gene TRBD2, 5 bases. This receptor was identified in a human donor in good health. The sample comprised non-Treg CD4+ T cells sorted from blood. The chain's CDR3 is CASSFRGLDNEQFF. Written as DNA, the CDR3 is TGCGCCAGCAGCTTCCGGGGTCTCGACAATGAGCAGTTCTTC.